The 13 T cell receptor beta chains in this list originate from one sample, sequenced in a study of shared clonotypes between healthy human individuals. Profiled with immunoSEQ multiplex PCR; TCRdb holds only in-frame clones, not every one. The sample includes about 2 million clones, over 85% of them seen just once. Sequencing was done on a sample of naive CD4+ T cells sorted from blood. Subset described: CD45RA+ positively selected. Receptors originate from a man aged 18 to 29 in good health.

The chain carries TRBV7-9 and TRBJ2-3, with no clear D. CDR1 and CDR2 from the germline V gene are SEHNR and FQNEAQ (reference sequence). V was cut by 5 bases and J by 2 bases, with 5 bases left in between. This CDR3 has 12 amino acids. CDR3 sequence reads: CASSTHTDTQYF. The CDR3 DNA sequence: TGTGCCAGCAGCACTCACACAGATACGCAGTATTTT.

Details on this clone: Other DNA sequences of this sample code for an identical CDR3. This chain uses TRBV5-1 with TRBJ1-1; no clear D. The ends were cut back, 0 bases at V and 1 base at J, with 7 bases in the middle. CDR3 size: 14 residues. In germline, CDR1 is SGHRS, CDR2 YFSETQ. CDR3 in amino acids: CASSLGPGNTEAFF. The CDR3 nucleotides read TGCGCCAGCAGCTTGGGTCCAGGGAACACTGAAGCTTTCTTT.

The chain couples TRBV7-2 to TRBJ2-1, with 10 bases matching TRBD2. Trimming at V came to 1 base and at J to 7 bases, leaving 10 bases not matched to a gene. Germline V lookup: CDR1 SGHTA, CDR2 FQGNSA. CDR3 size: 17 residues. CDR3 in amino acids: CASSLGGILAGKNEQFF. The CDR3 DNA is TGTGCCAGCAGCTTAGGGGGTATACTAGCGGGGAAGAATGAGCAGTTCTTC.

The V call is TRBV4-1, the J call TRBJ1-2; D remains ambiguous. The CDR3 contains 13 residues. The V end was cut by 1 base, the J end by 1 base, with 4 bases between. Per the germline V gene, CDR1 is MGHRA and CDR2 is YSYEKL. The CDR3 sequence: CASSQAVNYGYTF. CDR3 DNA sequence: TGCGCCAGCAGCCAAGCAGTTAACTATGGCTACACCTTC.

This clone was counted a single time. The chain joins TRBV30 to TRBJ1-2; 8 bases align to TRBD1. The V segment lost 0 bases and the J segment 4 bases; nucleotides outside the gene matches: 7. The CDR3 extends over 15 amino acids. In germline, CDR1 is GTSNPN, CDR2 SVGIG (reference sequence). CDR3 loop: CAWSVRRDRSYGYTF. CDR3 in DNA: TGTGCCTGGAGTGTAAGGAGGGACAGGAGCTATGGCTACACCTTC. Full variable domain (outside the CDR3, taken from reference TRBV30 and TRBJ1-2): SQTIHQWPATLVQPVGSPLSLECTVEGTSNPNLYWYRQAAGRGLQLLFYSVGIGQISSEVPQNLSASRPQDRQFILSSKKLLLSDSGFYLCAWSVRRDRSYGYTFGSGTRLTVV.

The chain is built from TRBV5-8 and TRBJ1-5; 8 bases align to TRBD1. Germline values: CDR1 SGHTS, CDR2 YDEGEE. V was pared by 4 bases and J by 3 bases, with 6 bases of the junction left unmatched. The CDR3 contains 15 residues. The CDR3 protein is CASSPGQGNNQPQHF. Written as DNA, the CDR3 is TGTGCCAGCAGCCCTGGACAGGGCAACAATCAGCCCCAGCATTTT. Using reference TRBV5-8 and TRBJ1-5 for the parts outside the CDR3, the full variable domain is EAGVTQSPTHLIKTRGQQATLRCSPISGHTSVYWYQQALGLGLQFLLWYDEGEERNRGNFPPRFSGRQFPNYSSELNVNALELEDSALYLCASSPGQGNNQPQHFGDGTRLSIL.

This chain links TRBV6-5 with TRBJ1-2, with a weak D call TRBD1 (6 bases). Trimming took 6 bases from V and 5 from J, leaving 16 bases between them. Germline V gene data show CDR1 as MNHEY and CDR2 as SVGAGI. The CDR3 length is 14 residues. The CDR3 sequence: CASSRMTGLYGYTF. CDR3 coding DNA: TGTGCCAGCAGCCGAATGACAGGCCTGTATGGCTACACCTTC.

The V gene is TRBV19, the J gene TRBJ1-5; 10 bases line up with TRBD1. J was trimmed by 8 bases and V by 2 bases; bases with no gene match: 6. CDR3 length equals 15 residues. Germline CDR1 and CDR2: LNHDA and SQIVND (reference sequence). In DNA form, the CDR3 reads TGTGCCAGTAGTATATATCGACAGGGGGCCGAGCCCCAGCATTTT. Translated, it gives CASSIYRQGAEPQHF.

The chain uses TRBV6-5 and TRBJ2-1; 9 nucleotides line up with TRBD2. Germline-derived CDR1 and CDR2 are MNHEY and SVGAGI. V trimming: 4 bases; J trimming: 1 base; junction bases outside the gene matches: 5. The CDR3 length is 16 residues. The CDR3 DNA sequence: TGTGCCAGCAGTTGGGTAGCGGGAGCGTCCTACAATGAGCAGTTCTTC. It specifies CASSWVAGASYNEQFF.

CDR3 bases: TGTGCCAGCAGCTTGGGAGGGGATCACACTGAAGCTTTCTTT. Its translation is CASSLGGDHTEAFF. V usage is TRBV5-4 and J usage is TRBJ1-1; D may be TRBD1 (5 bases). Between the trimmed V and J ends, which lost 0 bases and 3 bases, there was a span of 9 bases. In germline, CDR1 is SGHNT, CDR2 YYREEE (reference sequence). The CDR3 length is 14 residues.

The chain is built from TRBV4-1 and TRBJ2-7; possible D gene TRBD1, 5 bases. This CDR3 has 15 amino acids. The V gene's germline CDR1 is MGHRA and CDR2 YSYEKL. V gave up 0 bases and J gave up 2 bases, with 11 bases separating them. For the CDR3, the DNA is TGCGCCAGCAGCCAAGAAAGGAAACAGGCCTACGAGCAGTACTTC. It encodes CASSQERKQAYEQYF.

This chain joins TRBV6-1 and TRBJ2-7; D perhaps matches TRBD2 (6 bases). Germline CDR1 MNHNS, CDR2 SASEGT. The CDR3 is made up of 13 amino acids. Trimming cost V 7 bases and J 6 bases, with 16 bases left between them. CDR3 in DNA: TGTGCCAGCATCGGCGGGAACTCTCGCGAGCAGTACTTC. Translated, it gives CASIGGNSREQYF.

The J gene is TRBJ2-5, the V gene TRBV11-2; D perhaps matches TRBD2 (5 bases). V was cut by 5 bases and J by 4 bases, with 17 bases left in between. CDR3 length: 15 amino acids. Per germline, CDR1 SGHAT and CDR2 FQNNGV. The CDR3 bases are TGTGCCAGCAGCCTACTGGACTTTGCGGGAGAGACCCAGTACTTC. It specifies CASSLLDFAGETQYF.